The 5 T cell receptor beta chains below were found in one sample sequenced in a study of cytomegalovirus exposure and HLA in healthy donors. Primers for the PCR totalled 60 Vbeta and 13 Jbeta. Using immunoSEQ multiplex PCR, the repertoire was profiled, and TCRdb retains in-frame clones only, with some absent. The data hold over 45,000 clones, with around 81% observed a single time. The source material was PBMCs. These receptors all stem from a boy between 10 and 17 years old in good health and CMV-seropositive.

The sample holds one count of this clone. V is TRBV7-9 and J is TRBJ2-3, with a weak D call TRBD2 (5 bases). The germline V and J ends were trimmed by 5 bases and 1 base, with 7 bases remaining between them. The CDR3 has 13 amino acids. Per the germline V gene, CDR1 is SEHNR and CDR2 is FQNEAQ (reference sequence). The CDR3 spells CASSPRGTDTQYF. As DNA, the CDR3 is TGTGCCAGCAGCCCGAGGGGCACAGATACGCAGTATTTT.

DNA of the CDR3: TGCGCCAGCAGCCAAGTTTGGGGGAGGGACTCTGGAAACACCATATATTTT. This encodes CASSQVWGRDSGNTIYF. The J gene is TRBJ1-3, the V gene TRBV4-1, with a tentative D call TRBD1 (5 bases). There are 17 residues in the CDR3. Trimming cost V 1 base and J 0 bases, with 13 bases left between them. Germline loops: CDR1 MGHRA, CDR2 YSYEKL.

This chain joins TRBV29-1 and TRBJ1-2; 8 bases agree with TRBD1. The CDR3 is 11 amino acids. CDR1 and CDR2 from the germline V gene are SQVTM and ANQGSEA. J lost 6 bases, V lost 7 bases, and 4 bases had no gene match. Written as DNA, the CDR3 is TGCAGCGAGCAGGGGGCGAATGGCTACACCTTC. Translated: CSEQGANGYTF.

This chain connects TRBV6-5 to TRBJ2-2, with D maybe TRBD1 (6 bases). The germline V gene has CDR1 MNHEY and CDR2 SVGAGI. This CDR3 is 14 amino acids long. V was shortened by 2 bases and J by 8 bases, with 12 bases between the two germline ends. The CDR3 sequence is CASSYNQGSGELFF. Written as DNA, the CDR3 is TGTGCCAGCAGTTACAATCAGGGGTCGGGGGAGCTGTTTTTT.

The chain has TRBV18 and TRBJ1-1; D not certain. The CDR3 has 16 amino acids. Germline assignment: CDR1 KGHSH and CDR2 LQKENI. Trimming shortened V by 3 bases and J by 1 base, and 15 bases separated the two germline ends. The CDR3 DNA reads as TGTGCCAGCTCACCCGACTACCCCGGGAGGAACACTGAAGCTTTCTTT. Amino acids: CASSPDYPGRNTEAFF.